The 25 T cell receptor beta chains presented below share a single source sample, sequenced in a study of neoadjuvant anti-PD-1 for oral cavity cancer. Sequenced by immunoSEQ multiplex PCR; TCRdb stores in-frame clones only, minus some. Here the sample spans approximately 7,200 clones, roughly 54% being singletons. The source material was tumor tissue, sampled before nivolumab (anti-PD-1) treatment. The receptor set was obtained from a person between 40 and 85 years old with oral cavity squamous cell carcinoma.

V and J are TRBV15 and TRBJ2-3; a weak D match, TRBD1 (5 bases). The CDR3 length is 15 residues. Trimming stripped 1 base from V and 4 bases from J, with 12 bases between. CDR1 is LNHNV, CDR2 YYDKDF, per germline (reference sequence). The DNA for the CDR3 is TGTGCCACCAGCAGAGCAGGGCCTGGGGCAGATACGCAGTATTTT. It encodes CATSRAGPGADTQYF.

The rearrangement joins TRBV19 to TRBJ2-3, with a possible D match to TRBD1 (6 bases). Trimming removed 7 bases from V and 7 bases from J, with 15 bases in between. The CDR3 has 13 residues. CDR1 LNHDA and CDR2 SQIVND come from the germline V gene (reference sequence). This CDR3 is CASTPGAANTQYF. DNA for the CDR3: TGTGCCAGTACCCCAGGGGCGGCGAATACGCAGTATTTT.

This clone was observed a few times. The chain joins TRBV25-1 to TRBJ2-5; 7 bases are shared with TRBD2. V trimming: 5 bases; J trimming: 5 bases; junction bases outside the gene matches: 14. Germline-derived CDR1 and CDR2 are MGHDK and SYGVNS. The CDR3 covers 16 residues. CDR3 amino acids: CASSPPVQRGIETQYF. DNA of the CDR3: TGTGCCAGCAGTCCCCCTGTTCAGCGGGGAATCGAGACCCAGTACTTC.

This clone showed up just a few times. The gene calls are TRBV11-1 and TRBJ1-2, with D perhaps TRBD1 (5 bases). Trimming pared 5 bases from V and 4 bases from J, leaving 11 bases between. CDR1 is SGHAT and CDR2 is FQDESV in the germline V gene (reference sequence). The CDR3 sequence is 13 residues long. The CDR3 loop is CASSPPGPYGYTF. The CDR3 DNA sequence: TGTGCCAGCAGCCCTCCGGGGCCCTATGGCTACACCTTC. Complete variable domain (other parts from reference TRBV11-1 and TRBJ1-2): EAEVAQSPRYKITEKSQAVAFWCDPISGHATLYWYRQILGQGPELLVQFQDESVVDDSQLPKDRFSAERLKGVDSTLKIQPAELGDSAMYLCASSPPGPYGYTFGSGTRLTVV.

V and J are TRBV4-1 and TRBJ2-7; 8 positions agree with TRBD1. Trimming removed 0 bases from V and 3 bases from J; junction bases left unmatched: 4. The CDR3 consists of 15 residues. Germline CDR1 is MGHRA and CDR2 is YSYEKL. DNA of the CDR3: TGCGCCAGCAGCCAAGATTTACAGGGGGTCTACGAGCAGTACTTC. The encoded protein is CASSQDLQGVYEQYF.

V and J are TRBV19 and TRBJ2-2; D remains unclear. The germline V and J ends were trimmed by 7 bases and 2 bases, with 17 bases remaining between them. Per germline, CDR1 LNHDA and CDR2 SQIVND (reference sequence). The CDR3 totals 16 residues. The DNA for the CDR3 is TGTGCCAGTACCAAATCCCTCACACTTAACACCGGGGAGCTGTTTTTT. It codes for CASTKSLTLNTGELFF.

The chain links TRBV18 to TRBJ2-6; tentatively, D is TRBD1 (5 bases). Trimming pared 0 bases from V and 3 bases from J, leaving 18 bases between. CDR1 is KGHSH, CDR2 LQKENI, per germline. The CDR3 is 19 amino acids. CDR3 sequence reads: CASSPPSADRRYGANVLTF. The CDR3 bases are TGTGCCAGCTCACCACCCTCTGCCGACAGACGATATGGGGCCAACGTCCTGACTTTC.

The V and J genes are TRBV7-7 and TRBJ1-5; 7 bases align to TRBD1. This CDR3 is built from 13 residues. V lost 3 bases and J lost 4; bases outside the gene matches: 0. Germline lookup yields CDR1 SSHAT and CDR2 FNYEAQ (reference sequence). The DNA of the CDR3 is TGTGCCAGCAGCTTGACAGGGAATCAGCCCCAGCATTTT. Translated: CASSLTGNQPQHF.

The rearrangement uses TRBV18 and TRBJ1-1; possibly TRBD1 for D (6 bases). Germline-derived CDR1 and CDR2 are KGHSH and LQKENI. V lost 4 bases and J lost 1, with 13 bases in between. The CDR3 consists of 15 residues. CDR3 bases: TGTGCCAGCTCACTCAGGGGATCCGGGAACACTGAAGCTTTCTTT. Translating gives CASSLRGSGNTEAFF.

The V call is TRBV29-1, the J call TRBJ1-1; D call uncertain. From germline, CDR1 is SQVTM and CDR2 ANQGSEA. The ends were cut back, 4 bases at V and 8 bases at J, with 11 bases in the middle. The CDR3 length is 11 residues. The CDR3 protein is CSVATTSEAFF. The CDR3, as DNA: TGCAGCGTTGCTACAACTTCCGAAGCTTTCTTT.

V gene TRBV5-6 combines with J gene TRBJ1-1; 7 nucleotides match TRBD1. In germline, CDR1 is SGHDT, CDR2 YYEEEE. Trimming took 0 bases from V and 0 from J; bases not matched to a gene: 8. The CDR3 is 17 amino acids. The CDR3 coding sequence is TGTGCCAGCAGCTTGGAGGGACAGCCGTACTTGAACACTGAAGCTTTCTTT. This encodes CASSLEGQPYLNTEAFF.

The chain couples TRBV7-4 to TRBJ2-5; TRBD2 matches 7 bases. J lost 4 bases, V lost 5 bases, and 10 bases had no gene match. Germline values: CDR1 SGHVT, CDR2 SQSDAQ. The length of the CDR3 is 15 residues. CDR3 protein: CASSGQRLALETQYF. As DNA, the CDR3 is TGTGCCAGCAGCGGGCAGCGACTAGCTTTAGAGACCCAGTACTTC. Looking up the rest from reference TRBV7-4 and TRBJ2-5 gives the full variable domain: GAGVSQSPRYKVAKRGRDVALRCDSISGHVTLYWYRQTLGQGSEVLTYSQSDAQRDKSGRPSGRFSAERPERSVSTLKIQRTEQGDSAVYLCASSGQRLALETQYFGPGTRLLVL.

This clone was seen a few times. CDR3: CSVERLAGGDEQFF. CDR3 nucleotide sequence: TGCAGCGTTGAACGGCTAGCGGGAGGCGATGAGCAGTTCTTC. This chain joins TRBV29-1 and TRBJ2-1, with 11 positions matching TRBD2. The CDR3 consists of 14 residues. Germline assignment: CDR1 SQVTM and CDR2 ANQGSEA. With V trimmed by 2 bases and J by 8 bases, 5 bases remained unmatched.

The DNA of the CDR3 is TGTGCCACCCGACAGGCCTACGAGCAGTACTTC. This sequence encodes CATRQAYEQYF. The V call is TRBV19, the J call TRBJ2-7, with D maybe TRBD1 (6 bases). The germline V gene encodes CDR1 LNHDA and CDR2 SQIVND (reference sequence). The CDR3 has 11 amino acids. Trimming took off 10 bases at V and 2 bases at J, with 9 bases between the two ends.

CDR3 amino acids: CASSRGDANTEAFF. In DNA form, the CDR3 reads TGTGCCAGCAGCCGGGGGGATGCAAACACTGAAGCTTTCTTT. V is TRBV5-5 and J is TRBJ1-1; a possible D gene is TRBD1 (5 bases). Germline values: CDR1 SGHKS, CDR2 YYEKEE (reference sequence). The CDR3 consists of 14 residues. V gave up 4 bases and J gave up 2 bases, with 12 bases separating them. Complete variable domain (other parts from reference TRBV5-5 and TRBJ1-1): DAGVTQSPTHLIKTRGQQVTLRCSPISGHKSVSWYQQVLGQGPQFIFQYYEKEERGRGNFPDRFSARQFPNYSSELNVNALLLGDSALYLCASSRGDANTEAFFGQGTRLTVV.

V is TRBV4-2 and J is TRBJ2-5, with 14 bases matching TRBD2. CDR1 is LGHNA and CDR2 is YNFKEQ in the germline V gene. This CDR3 has 16 residues. With 4 bases clipped from V and 5 bases from J, the junction kept 6 bases outside the gene matches. The CDR3 sequence is CASSLGLAGAGETQYF. The CDR3 DNA reads as TGTGCCAGCAGCCTGGGACTAGCGGGAGCGGGGGAGACCCAGTACTTC.

This chain connects TRBV4-1 to TRBJ2-2, with 11 bases matching TRBD2. The CDR3 runs to 19 residues. CDR1 and CDR2 from the germline V gene are MGHRA and YSYEKL. The ends lost 1 base at V and 0 bases at J; junction bases unmatched: 7. DNA for the CDR3: TGCGCCAGCAGCCAAGCGATAGCGGGGGGGTTCGCGAACACCGGGGAGCTGTTTTTT. Amino acid sequence: CASSQAIAGGFANTGELFF.

This clone was detected a few times. The V call is TRBV11-2, the J call TRBJ1-6; 9 bases fit TRBD1. CDR3 length: 13 amino acids. CDR1 is SGHAT, CDR2 FQNNGV, per germline. V shed 6 bases and J 10 bases; nucleotides not matched to a gene: 4. As DNA, the CDR3 is TGTGCCAGCAGTTCGGACAGGGGCTCACCCCTCCACTTT. Its translation is CASSSDRGSPLHF.

The chain links TRBV29-1 to TRBJ1-1, with unresolved D. Germline CDR1 and CDR2: SQVTM and ANQGSEA. Trimming removed 5 bases from V and 5 bases from J, with 12 bases in between. This CDR3 has 12 amino acids. The CDR3 DNA reads TGCAGCGTTCAGAACCCGGAGACTGAAGCTTTCTTT. Protein: CSVQNPETEAFF. Filled out from reference TRBV29-1 and TRBJ1-1, the complete variable domain reads SAVISQKPSRDICQRGTSLTIQCQVDSQVTMMFWYRQQPGQSLTLIATANQGSEATYESGFVIDKFPISRPNLTFSTLTVSNMSPEDSSIYLCSVQNPETEAFFGQGTRLTVV.

J is TRBJ1-5 and V is TRBV30; D gene unclear. V was shortened by 0 bases and J by 7 bases, with 13 bases between the two germline ends. CDR1 and CDR2 from the germline V gene are GTSNPN and SVGIG (reference sequence). This CDR3 spans 14 amino acids. The CDR3 spells CAWSVREGRQPQHF. CDR3 DNA sequence: TGTGCCTGGAGTGTACGGGAAGGTCGACAGCCCCAGCATTTT.

V is TRBV29-1 and J is TRBJ2-1, with 8 bases matching TRBD2. The V gene end was trimmed by 6 bases and the J gene end by 10 bases; junction bases not matched to a gene: 14. The CDR3 has 14 amino acids. Germline-derived CDR1 and CDR2 are SQVTM and ANQGSEA. The CDR3: CSVVISGSKGEQFF. CDR3 bases: TGCAGCGTGGTTATCAGCGGGAGTAAGGGCGAGCAGTTCTTC.

This clone was seen a few times. The rearrangement joins TRBV5-5 to TRBJ2-1; tentatively, D is TRBD1 (6 bases). Germline V gene lookup returns CDR1 SGHKS and CDR2 YYEKEE (reference sequence). Deletions cut 0 bases from V and 9 bases from J, with 10 bases between. This CDR3 is 13 amino acids long. CDR3 region: CASSLAGAGEQFF. CDR3 DNA sequence: TGTGCCAGCAGCTTGGCAGGGGCGGGTGAGCAGTTCTTC.

This chain joins TRBV29-1 and TRBJ2-2, with 11 bases aligning to TRBD1. Germline CDR1 SQVTM, CDR2 ANQGSEA. The CDR3 loop spans 14 amino acids. J gave up 3 bases and V 7 bases, and 4 bases lay outside the gene matches. The CDR3 spells CSGGQGADTGELFF. The CDR3 DNA is TGCAGCGGTGGACAGGGGGCCGACACCGGGGAGCTGTTTTTT.

This chain links TRBV29-1 with TRBJ1-3, with a weak D call TRBD1 (5 bases). The CDR3 length is 13 residues. Per germline, CDR1 SQVTM and CDR2 ANQGSEA. V was pared by 7 bases and J by 4 bases, with 14 bases between. The CDR3 nucleotides read TGCAGCGCCCGCCGGGCAGGGGGAAACACCATATATTTT. It specifies CSARRAGGNTIYF.

This clone was observed a handful of times. In DNA form, the CDR3 reads TGTGCCAGCAGTGTACAGGGGAGGACAGATACGCAGTATTTT. Amino acid sequence: CASSVQGRTDTQYF. This chain connects TRBV2 to TRBJ2-3; possibly TRBD1 for D (7 bases). The CDR3 runs 14 residues. CDR1 SNHLY and CDR2 FYNNEI come from the germline V gene. Deletions cut 4 bases from V and 3 bases from J, with 11 bases between.